This T cell receptor beta chain was profiled in a study of response to subunit inactivated influenza vaccine. The CDR3 length is 11 residues. CDR1 SGHRS and CDR2 YFSETQ come from the germline V gene. Trimming removed 0 bases from V and 6 bases from J, with 3 bases in between. TCRdb re-analysed the RT-PCR reads in MiXCR, keeping a single row per CDR3 protein. This sample yields about 570,000 distinct CDR3 sequences, of which approximately 12% are seen a single time; 10% belongs to the top ten. Study-level results: With each seasonal influenza vaccination, the authors suggested, few new T cells are recruited.

Ten or more counts support this clonotype. Its matching antigen is unknown. A much larger clone differs by one base, so this may be a read error. The material was PBMCs from blood, obtained on the day of vaccination. V usage is TRBV5-1 and J usage is TRBJ2-5; D remains unclear. This TCR was sampled from a man aged 45 to 65 who received an inactivated influenza vaccine. The DNA of the CDR3 is TGCGCCAGCAGCTTGGAACAGACCCAGTACTTC. This gives the protein CASSLEQTQYF. Full variable domain (outside the CDR3, taken from reference TRBV5-1 and TRBJ2-5): KAGVTQTPRYLIKTRGQQVTLSCSPISGHRSVSWYQQTPGQGLQFLFEYFSETQRNKGNFPGRFSGRQFSNSRSEMNVSTLELGDSALYLCASSLEQTQYFGPGTRLLVL.